The TCR beta chain described here comes from a study of identical twins. V trimming: 0 bases; J trimming: 2 bases; junction bases outside the gene matches: 4. In germline, CDR1 is DFQATT, CDR2 SNEGSKA (reference sequence). This CDR3 has 16 amino acids. TCRdb called the 5' RACE reads again in MiXCR, with one record for every CDR3 protein. Of some 1,600,000 distinct CDR3 sequences in the sample, under 35% were seen once. The chain carries TRBV20-1 and TRBJ2-3, with 11 bases fitting TRBD2. Sequenced: cord blood. This TCR was sampled from a newborn girl in good health. The CDR3, as DNA: TGCAGTGCTAGAGATGTAGCGGGAGGGCCCACAGATACGCAGTATTTT. This sequence encodes CSARDVAGGPTDTQYF.